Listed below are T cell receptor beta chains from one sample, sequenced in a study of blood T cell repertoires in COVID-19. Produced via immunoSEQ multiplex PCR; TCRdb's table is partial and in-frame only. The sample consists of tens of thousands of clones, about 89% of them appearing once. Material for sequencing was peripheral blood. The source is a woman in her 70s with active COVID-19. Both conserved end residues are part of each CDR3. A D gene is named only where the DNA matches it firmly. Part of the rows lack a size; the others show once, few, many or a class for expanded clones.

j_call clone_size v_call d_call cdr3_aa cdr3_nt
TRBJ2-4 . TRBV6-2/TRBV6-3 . CASSTTTDSPKNIQYF TGTGCCAGCAGCACCACCACGGACAGCCCCAAAAACATTCAGTACTTC
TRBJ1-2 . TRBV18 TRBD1 CASSPGQGDGYTF TGTGCCAGCTCACCAGGACAGGGTGATGGCTACACCTTC
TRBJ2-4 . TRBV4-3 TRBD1 CASSQALPMTGGAKNIQYF TGCGCCAGCAGCCAGGCGCTGCCCATGACAGGGGGCGCCAAAAACATTCAGTACTTC
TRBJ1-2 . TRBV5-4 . CASSLAGELISYGYTF TGTGCCAGCAGCTTGGCCGGAGAGCTCATCAGCTATGGCTACACCTTC
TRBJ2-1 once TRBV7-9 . CASSLPGQDAEQFF TGTGCCAGCAGCCTGCCAGGGCAGGATGCTGAGCAGTTCTTC
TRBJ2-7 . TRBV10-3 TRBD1 CATRGLGTGGVYEQYF TGTGCCACCAGAGGTTTAGGAACAGGGGGTGTCTACGAGCAGTACTTC
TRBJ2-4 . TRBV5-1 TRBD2 CASRMAPAGGLNIQYF TGCGCCAGCCGGATGGCCCCCGCGGGGGGGCTTAACATTCAGTACTTC
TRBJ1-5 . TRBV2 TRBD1 CASSPDRVDQPQHF TGTGCCAGCAGTCCCGACAGGGTAGATCAGCCCCAGCATTTT
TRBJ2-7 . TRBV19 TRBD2 CASRQSGGYTYEQYF TGTGCCAGTAGGCAGAGCGGGGGCTATACCTACGAGCAGTACTTC
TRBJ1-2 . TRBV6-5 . CASAGSGGIYGYTF TGTGCCAGCGCAGGTTCGGGGGGAATCTATGGCTACACCTTC
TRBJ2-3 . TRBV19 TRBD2 CASSMRTLAGGNTDTQYF TGTGCCAGTAGTATGAGGACACTAGCGGGGGGGAACACAGATACGCAGTATTTT
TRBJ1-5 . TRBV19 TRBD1 CASSIGDRGTLFRSNQPQHF TGTGCCAGTAGTATAGGAGACAGGGGGACCCTTTTTCGGAGCAATCAGCCCCAGCATTTT
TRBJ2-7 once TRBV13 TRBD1 CASSFTGVEQYF TGTGCCAGCAGCTTTACAGGGGTCGAGCAGTACTTC
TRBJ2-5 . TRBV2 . CASSPSQGWETQYF TGTGCCAGCAGCCCTTCACAGGGATGGGAGACCCAGTACTTC
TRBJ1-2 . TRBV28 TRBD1 CASSSSRQGVINYGYTF TGTGCCAGCAGTTCCTCGAGACAGGGGGTTATCAACTATGGCTACACCTTC
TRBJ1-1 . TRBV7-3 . CASSSTPGLRNTEAFF TGTGCCAGCAGCTCTACTCCGGGACTGAGAAACACTGAAGCTTTCTTT
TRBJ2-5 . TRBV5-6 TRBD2 CASSLLAGGSWETQYF TGTGCCAGCAGCTTACTAGCGGGGGGTTCATGGGAGACCCAGTACTTC
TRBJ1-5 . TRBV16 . CASSQSSVNQPQHF TGTGCCAGCAGCCAATCGTCGGTAAATCAGCCCCAGCATTTT
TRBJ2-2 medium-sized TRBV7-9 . CASSPTYTGELFF TGTGCCAGCAGCCCTACTTACACCGGGGAGCTGTTTTTT
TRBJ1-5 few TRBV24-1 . CATSADGGNQPQHF TGTGCCACCAGCGCCGACGGGGGCAATCAGCCCCAGCATTTT
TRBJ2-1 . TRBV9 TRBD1 CASSVAGGNEQFF TGTGCCAGCAGCGTAGCAGGGGGCAATGAGCAGTTCTTC
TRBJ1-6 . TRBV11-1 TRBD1 CASSYGTENSPLHF TGTGCCAGCAGCTATGGGACAGAGAATTCACCCCTCCACTTT
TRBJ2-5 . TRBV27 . CASSPYLDQETQYF TGTGCCAGCAGTCCCTACCTGGACCAAGAGACCCAGTACTTC
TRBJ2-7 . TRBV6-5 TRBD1 CASSPDRASGEQYF TGTGCCAGCAGCCCGGACAGGGCTTCTGGGGAGCAGTACTTC
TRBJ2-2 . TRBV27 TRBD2 CASTPSLAGALGTGELFF TGTGCCAGCACCCCGAGTCTAGCGGGGGCCCTGGGGACCGGGGAGCTGTTTTTT
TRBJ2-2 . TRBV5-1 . CASSLEAGGTGELFF TGCGCCAGCAGCCTCGAGGCTGGGGGGACCGGGGAGCTGTTTTTT
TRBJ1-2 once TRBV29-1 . CSVGKYRAKDNYGYTF TGCAGCGTTGGCAAATACAGGGCAAAGGATAACTATGGCTACACCTTC
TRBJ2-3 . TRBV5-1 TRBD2 CASSLGAGDTDTQYF TGCGCCAGCAGCTTGGGGGCGGGGGACACAGATACGCAGTATTTT
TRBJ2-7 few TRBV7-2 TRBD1 CASAWDSSYEQYF TGTGCCAGCGCCTGGGACAGTTCCTACGAGCAGTACTTC
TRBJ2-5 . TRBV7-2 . CASSFSVQETQYF TGTGCCAGCAGCTTCTCGGTCCAAGAGACCCAGTACTTC
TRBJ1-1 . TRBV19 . CASGSRDTEAFF TGTGCCTCGGGGAGTCGGGACACTGAAGCTTTCTTT
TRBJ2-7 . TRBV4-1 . CASSQDGTRAWKKRREQYF TGCGCCAGCAGCCAAGACGGGACTCGGGCATGGAAGAAGCGTAGGGAGCAGTACTTC
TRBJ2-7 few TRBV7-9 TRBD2 CASSLVAGVSYEQYF TGTGCCAGCAGCTTAGTAGCGGGTGTCTCCTACGAGCAGTACTTC